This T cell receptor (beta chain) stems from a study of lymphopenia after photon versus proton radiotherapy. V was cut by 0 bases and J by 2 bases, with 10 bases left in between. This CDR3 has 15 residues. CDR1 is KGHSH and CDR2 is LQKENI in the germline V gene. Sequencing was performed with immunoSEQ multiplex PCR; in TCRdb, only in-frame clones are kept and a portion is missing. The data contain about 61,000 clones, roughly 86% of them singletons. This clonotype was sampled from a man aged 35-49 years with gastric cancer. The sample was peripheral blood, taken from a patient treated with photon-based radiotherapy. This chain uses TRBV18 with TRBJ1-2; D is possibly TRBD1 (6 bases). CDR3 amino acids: CASSPPVGGNYGYTF. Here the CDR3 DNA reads TGTGCCAGCTCACCACCGGTAGGGGGGAACTATGGCTACACCTTC.